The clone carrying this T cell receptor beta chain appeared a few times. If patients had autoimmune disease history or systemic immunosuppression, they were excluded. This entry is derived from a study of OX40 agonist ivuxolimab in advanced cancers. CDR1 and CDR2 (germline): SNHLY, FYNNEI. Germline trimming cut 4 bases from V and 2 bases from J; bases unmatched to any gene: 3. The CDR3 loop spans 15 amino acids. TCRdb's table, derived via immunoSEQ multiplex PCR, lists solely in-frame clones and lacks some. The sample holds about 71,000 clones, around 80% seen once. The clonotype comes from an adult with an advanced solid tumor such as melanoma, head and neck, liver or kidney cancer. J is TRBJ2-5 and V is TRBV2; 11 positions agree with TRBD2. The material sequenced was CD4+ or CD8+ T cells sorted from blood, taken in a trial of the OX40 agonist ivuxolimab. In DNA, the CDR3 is TGTGCCAGCAGTGGTAGCGGGGGGGAGCAAGAGACCCAGTACTTC. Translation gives CASSGSGGEQETQYF.